These T cell receptor beta chains were read from a single sample in a study of blood T cell repertoires in COVID-19. The data were produced by immunoSEQ multiplex PCR, yet TCRdb's version contains in-frame clones alone and is incomplete. The sample has over 300,000 clones; almost 90% are singletons. The sequenced material came from peripheral blood. These receptors were collected from a young man with active or convalescent COVID-19. CDR3s include the opening cysteine and the closing phenylalanine or tryptophan. D genes are given only for firm matches. Size tells how often a clone was seen (once, few, many) or the class of an expanded clone, and some rows leave it out.

clone_size d_call j_call v_call cdr3_nt cdr3_aa
NA NA TRBJ1-2 TRBV12-3/TRBV12-4 TGTGCCAGCAGTCTTGAGATGAGGAGCTACACCTTC CASSLEMRSYTF
NA NA TRBJ1-2 TRBV28 TGTGCCAGCAGTCCCACTATCTATGGCTACACCTTC CASSPTIYGYTF
NA NA TRBJ1-2 TRBV5-6 TGTGCCAGCAGCTTTCCCCACAGGAACTATGGCTACACCTTC CASSFPHRNYGYTF
NA TRBD1 TRBJ1-1 TRBV19 TGTGCCAGTAGTATAGAGGGACAGGGGGTAACTGAAGCTTTCTTT CASSIEGQGVTEAFF
NA NA TRBJ1-2 TRBV28 TGTGCCAGCAGACACAGAGCGGTCCCAGGGGACTATGGCTACACCTTC CASRHRAVPGDYGYTF
NA NA TRBJ1-4 TRBV28 TGTGCCAGCAGTACCCGACAGAATCGTAATGAAAAACTGTTTTTT CASSTRQNRNEKLFF
once NA TRBJ2-3 TRBV4-2 TGTGCCAGCAGCCAAGGGGCGGGGGCGCAGATCCGGGATACGCAGTATTTT CASSQGAGAQIRDTQYF
NA TRBD1 TRBJ1-2 TRBV25-1 TGTGCCAGCAGTGATCTCACAGGGGCGGGACATGGCTACACCTTC CASSDLTGAGHGYTF
NA TRBD1 TRBJ2-5 TRBV19 TGTGCCAGTAGTGCACGACAGGGGTTCGCCCAGTACTTC CASSARQGFAQYF
once NA TRBJ2-2 TRBV5-5 TGTGCCAGCAGCTTGGGGGCAGAGAACACCGGGGAGCTGTTTTTT CASSLGAENTGELFF
NA NA TRBJ2-5 TRBV19 TGTGCCAGTAGACAGAAAGAGACCCAGTACTTC CASRQKETQYF
NA TRBD2 TRBJ2-1 TRBV30 TGTGCCTCATCTACGGGGGTTTTAGCGGGAGAGTACAATGAGCAGTTCTTC CASSTGVLAGEYNEQFF
few NA TRBJ1-4 TRBV28 TGTGCCAGCAGTTTCGTTTTGTTTAATGAAAAACTGTTTTTT CASSFVLFNEKLFF
NA NA TRBJ2-7 TRBV3-1/TRBV3-2 TGTGCCAGCAGCCTAAACCGGGGAGAGCAGTACTTC CASSLNRGEQYF
NA TRBD1 TRBJ1-1 TRBV7-2 TGTGCCAGCAGCCGGGGACAGGGATCCCGTGAAGCTTTCTTT CASSRGQGSREAFF
NA NA TRBJ1-6 TRBV6-5 TGTGCCAGCAGGTTGCAGGGAAGTCCCCTTTCACCCCTCCACTTT CASRLQGSPLSPLHF
NA TRBD2 TRBJ2-3 TRBV6-2/TRBV6-3 TGTGCCAGCAGTGACCAGCGGGGGGGCCAAGATACGCAGTATTTT CASSDQRGGQDTQYF
NA NA TRBJ2-5 TRBV23-1 TGCGCCAGCAGTCAATCGGAGTGTAGGTATAGGGAGACCCAGTACTTC CASSQSECRYRETQYF
NA TRBD1 TRBJ2-1 TRBV6-5 TGTGCCAGCCACCGGACAGGGGTCACTGAGCAGTTCTTC CASHRTGVTEQFF
once TRBD2 TRBJ2-7 TRBV7-2 TGTGCCAGCAGCTTAGTTGTTACTAGCGGGACCTACGAGCAGTACTTC CASSLVVTSGTYEQYF
once NA TRBJ1-1 TRBV7-3 TGTGCCAGCAGCCACCTCCCGGGTCCGCGAGCGGACACTGAAGCTTTCTTT CASSHLPGPRADTEAFF
NA NA TRBJ1-5 TRBV5-3 TGTGCCAGAAGCTGGGCAGCCAATCAGCCCCAGCATTTT CARSWAANQPQHF
NA TRBD2 TRBJ2-7 TRBV7-2 TGTGCCAGCAGCTTGACTAGCGGGAGTGTGTACGAGCAGTACTTC CASSLTSGSVYEQYF
NA NA TRBJ1-1 TRBV4-3 TGCGCCAGCAGCCAAGTTCGAGGTGCTGAAGCTTTCTTT CASSQVRGAEAFF
NA TRBD2 TRBJ2-3 TRBV19 TGTGCCAGTAGTCCCGGGGGGGGCACAGATACGCAGTATTTT CASSPGGGTDTQYF
NA NA TRBJ2-5 TRBV27 TGTGCCAGCAGTTTATCTCCCTCGGGGATGGGAGAGACCCAGTACTTC CASSLSPSGMGETQYF
NA TRBD1 TRBJ1-6 TRBV27 TGTGCCAGCAGAAGCGGGACAGGGGCATCACCCCTCCACTTT CASRSGTGASPLHF
NA NA TRBJ2-3 TRBV19 TGTGCCACCTTACCCGGTCGCGCAGATACGCAGTATTTT CATLPGRADTQYF
NA NA TRBJ2-7 TRBV24-1 TGTGCCACCAGTGATTCCGCAGAGGGCTTAGGATACGAGCAGTACTTC CATSDSAEGLGYEQYF
NA NA TRBJ1-3 TRBV28 TGTGCCAGCCTTGACAGCTCTGGAAACACCATATATTTT CASLDSSGNTIYF
once TRBD1 TRBJ1-1 TRBV28 TGTGCCAGCAGTTTAGGACAGGTAGGGAACACTGAAGCTTTCTTT CASSLGQVGNTEAFF
NA NA TRBJ1-4 TRBV6-4 TGTGCCAGCAGTGACGACAGAGGAAATGAAAAACTGTTTTTT CASSDDRGNEKLFF
NA TRBD2 TRBJ2-6 TRBV19 TGTGCCAGAACACCGGGACTAGCTTCTTCTGGGGCCAACGTGCTGACTTTC CARTPGLASSGANVLTF
once NA TRBJ1-6 TRBV27 TGTGCCAGCAGTTTTAACAGGGTAGCTTCACCCCTCCACTTT CASSFNRVASPLHF
NA NA TRBJ2-7 TRBV4-1 TGCGCCAGCAGCCAACTCAACATACTAGCTTCCTACGAGCAGTACTTC CASSQLNILASYEQYF
NA NA TRBJ2-2 TRBV6-5 TGTGCCAGCAGTTACGTGGCAGGCGGGGAGCTGTTTTTT CASSYVAGGELFF
NA NA TRBJ2-2 TRBV7-2 TGTGCCAGCAGCTTAGTGGTCGTGACTATAAACACCGGGGAGCTGTTTTTT CASSLVVVTINTGELFF
NA NA TRBJ1-2 TRBV28 TGTGCCAGCAGTCTCCGGGGAGGGCGAGGCTACACCTTC CASSLRGGRGYTF
NA NA TRBJ2-3 TRBV5-1 TGCGCCAGCAGCTTGCTCGCACAGCCCTCAGATACGCAGTATTTT CASSLLAQPSDTQYF
NA NA TRBJ2-7 TRBV7-9 TGTGCCAGCGGCGCAGGGCACTACGAGCAGTACTTC CASGAGHYEQYF
NA NA TRBJ1-4 TRBV7-2 TGTGCCAGCAGCTTACAGCCGGACAGATATGAAAAACTGTTTTTT CASSLQPDRYEKLFF
NA TRBD1 TRBJ1-1 TRBV9 TGTGCCAGCAGCCCCTGGGACAGGGGGAGCACTGAAGCTTTCTTT CASSPWDRGSTEAFF
NA NA TRBJ1-1 TRBV7-3 TGTGCCAGCAGCCCCCCCTTTAGGGGTGAAGCTTTCTTT CASSPPFRGEAFF
NA NA TRBJ2-1 TRBV19 TGTGCCAGTGGAAACTCTAGCTCCTACAATGAGCAGTTCTTC CASGNSSSYNEQFF
NA NA TRBJ1-4 TRBV6-6 TGTGCCAGCAGTTACAGAGAGGGTGAAAAACTGTTTTTT CASSYREGEKLFF
NA NA TRBJ2-1 TRBV9 TGTGCCAGCAGCCCCCGGGTGGGGCCTAATGAGCAGTTCTTC CASSPRVGPNEQFF
NA NA TRBJ2-3 TRBV5-4 TGTGCCAGCAGCTGGGGAGCCTCGAGTGGTACGCAGTATTTT CASSWGASSGTQYF
once NA TRBJ2-1 TRBV7-2 TGTGCCAGCAGCTTAACGGGGGTAGCTGGGCATGAGCAGTTCTTC CASSLTGVAGHEQFF
NA NA TRBJ2-5 TRBV5-1 TGCGCCAGCAGCTTGGGAGGGAAACAAGAGACCCAGTACTTC CASSLGGKQETQYF